These 17 T cell receptor beta chains originate from one sample sequenced in a study of blood T cell repertoires in COVID-19. Sequencing used immunoSEQ multiplex PCR; TCRdb keeps in-frame clones, though not all of them. The profile shows about 480,000 clones, around 87% of them singletons. Sequencing input: PBMCs or T cells enriched from blood (not recorded which). These receptors were taken from a woman aged 40 to 55 who had recovered from COVID-19.

CDR3 loop: CASSQQGKSRTEAFF. DNA of the CDR3: TGTGCCAGCAGCCAACAGGGTAAAAGTCGCACTGAAGCTTTCTTT. The chain has TRBV6-5 and TRBJ1-1, with D tentatively TRBD1 (6 bases). The CDR3 length is 15 residues. CDR1 and CDR2 from the germline V gene are MNHEY and SVGAGI. V lost 6 bases and J 4 bases, leaving 18 bases between the germline ends.

The chain employs TRBV11-2 and TRBJ2-2, with 7 bases lining up with TRBD2. The germline V gene has CDR1 SGHAT and CDR2 FQNNGV. This CDR3 comprises 17 residues. J was trimmed by 1 base and V by 1 base; bases with no gene match: 6. In DNA, the CDR3 is TGTGCCAGCAGCTTAGGACACAGCGGGGTGAACACCGGGGAGCTGTTTTTT. Protein sequence: CASSLGHSGVNTGELFF.

This chain connects TRBV6-6 to TRBJ2-7; TRBD1 agrees at 9 bases. Losses at the gene ends were 7 bases for V and 4 bases for J; bases not matched to a gene: 8. Germline CDR1 MNHNY, CDR2 SVGAGI (reference sequence). CDR3 length: 14 amino acids. The DNA of the CDR3 is TGTGCCAGCACCCCTTGGACAGGGGTATACGAGCAGTACTTC. Translating it yields CASTPWTGVYEQYF.

The rearrangement joins TRBV6-5 to TRBJ2-7, with D unresolved. Germline-derived CDR1 and CDR2 are MNHEY and SVGAGI. Trimming pared 7 bases from V and 3 bases from J, leaving 16 bases between. There are 14 residues in the CDR3. CDR3 in amino acids: CASNRAGSDYEQYF. The CDR3 DNA follows: TGTGCCAGCAACCGAGCAGGCTCTGACTACGAGCAGTACTTC.

The CDR3 DNA reads as TGCGCCAGCAGCTTGGCAAGAGGGTCGACTGAAGCTTTCTTT. Translating gives CASSLARGSTEAFF. J is TRBJ1-1 and V is TRBV5-1; D is uncertain. Germline CDR1 SGHRS, CDR2 YFSETQ. V was cut by 0 bases and J by 5 bases, with 11 bases left in between. CDR3 length equals 14 residues.

V and J are TRBV5-5 and TRBJ1-1, with D maybe TRBD1 (5 bases). Germline V CDR1 and CDR2: SGHKS, YYEKEE (reference sequence). Trimming took 1 base from V and 1 from J, leaving 11 bases between them. CDR3 size: 15 residues. The CDR3 protein is CASSLTPTANTEAFF. DNA of the CDR3: TGTGCCAGCAGCTTGACGCCGACAGCGAACACTGAAGCTTTCTTT. The full variable domain, with the rest looked up from reference TRBV5-5 and TRBJ1-1, is DAGVTQSPTHLIKTRGQQVTLRCSPISGHKSVSWYQQVLGQGPQFIFQYYEKEERGRGNFPDRFSARQFPNYSSELNVNALLLGDSALYLCASSLTPTANTEAFFGQGTRLTVV.

The rearrangement joins TRBV4-1 to TRBJ2-1; 9 bases line up with TRBD1. Germline CDR1 is MGHRA and CDR2 is YSYEKL. V dropped 2 bases and J dropped 5; count of bases not matched to a gene: 4. This CDR3 is 15 amino acids long. CDR3 sequence: CASSQPGQGNNEQFF. The DNA of the CDR3 is TGCGCCAGCAGCCAACCGGGACAGGGAAACAATGAGCAGTTCTTC.

This rearrangement joins TRBV11-2 to TRBJ1-2; D is perhaps TRBD1 (6 bases). V shed 2 bases and J shed 8 bases, with 12 bases lying between them. Germline-derived CDR1 and CDR2 are SGHAT and FQNNGV. There are 13 residues in the CDR3. Written as DNA, the CDR3 is TGTGCCAGCAGCTTAAACAGGGAAGGCGGCTACACCTTC. This sequence encodes CASSLNREGGYTF.

This clone was detected only once. V is TRBV7-2 and J is TRBJ2-7; the match to TRBD1 covers 9 bases. The V gene end was trimmed by 5 bases and the J gene end by 2 bases; junction bases not matched to a gene: 7. The CDR3 runs 15 residues. Germline loops: CDR1 SGHTA, CDR2 FQGNSA. This CDR3 reads CASSRQQGATYEQYF. CDR3 sequence (DNA): TGTGCCAGCAGCCGGCAACAGGGGGCGACCTACGAGCAGTACTTC.

The rearrangement links TRBV2 to TRBJ1-6; 7 positions match TRBD1. CDR1 and CDR2 from the germline V gene are SNHLY and FYNNEI. The CDR3 covers 15 residues. V lost 8 bases, J lost 9 bases, and 13 bases stayed unmatched. DNA of the CDR3: TGTGCCAGCCCAAGAGGGGCCAGGGGGAGTTCACCCCTCCACTTT. Amino acids: CASPRGARGSSPLHF.

This clone was picked up a small number of times. The rearrangement links TRBV11-2 to TRBJ1-5; TRBD1 matches at 7 bases. The trim removed 5 bases at V and 6 bases at J, leaving 7 bases unmatched. Germline V gene lookup returns CDR1 SGHAT and CDR2 FQNNGV. The CDR3 extends over 14 amino acids. The CDR3 sequence: CASSPDRVIQPQHF. CDR3 in DNA: TGTGCCAGCAGCCCAGACAGGGTGATTCAGCCCCAGCATTTT.

This rearrangement joins TRBV7-9 to TRBJ1-2; D is unclear. Trimming removed 4 bases from V and 2 bases from J, with 11 bases in between. Germline V gene lookup returns CDR1 SEHNR and CDR2 FQNEAQ (reference sequence). This CDR3 region has 14 residues. The chain's CDR3 is CASSSHTENYGYTF. CDR3 coding DNA: TGTGCCAGCAGCTCACATACAGAGAACTATGGCTACACCTTC.

The chain links TRBV7-8 to TRBJ1-5; a possible D gene is TRBD1 (6 bases). Germline V lookup: CDR1 SGHVS, CDR2 FQNEAQ. V dropped 3 bases and J dropped 3 bases, with 21 bases sitting between them. This CDR3 is built from 18 residues. CDR3 sequence reads: CASSFDPRLDRINQPQHF. The CDR3 nucleotides read TGTGCCAGCAGCTTCGACCCTCGATTAGACAGGATCAATCAGCCCCAGCATTTT. The entire variable domain, with the rest obtained from reference TRBV7-8 and TRBJ1-5, is as follows: GAGVSQSPRYKVAKRGQDVALRCDPISGHVSLFWYQQALGQGPEFLTYFQNEAQLDKSGLPSDRFFAERPEGSVSTLKIQRTQQEDSAVYLCASSFDPRLDRINQPQHFGDGTRLSIL.

The chain couples TRBV7-6 to TRBJ1-2; D may be TRBD1 (5 bases). This CDR3 comprises 14 residues. V was pared by 2 bases and J by 1 base, with 8 bases between. Germline CDR1 and CDR2: SGHVS and FNYEAQ. The CDR3 here is CASSLPGDNYGYTF. The CDR3 coding sequence is TGTGCCAGCAGCTTACCGGGGGATAACTATGGCTACACCTTC.

The chain is built from TRBV6-5 and TRBJ2-7; tentative D call: TRBD1 (5 bases). The CDR3 length is 12 residues. Germline values: CDR1 MNHEY, CDR2 SVGAGI. V gave up 6 bases and J gave up 6 bases, with 12 bases separating them. For the CDR3, the DNA is TGTGCCAGCAGGGGGCTTTGGGGCGAGCAGTACTTC. It codes for CASRGLWGEQYF.

This chain uses TRBV7-6 with TRBJ1-4; 8 bases are shared with TRBD1. The germline V gene encodes CDR1 SGHVS and CDR2 FNYEAQ. The V segment lost 1 base and the J segment 7 bases; nucleotides outside the gene matches: 5. The CDR3 consists of 15 residues. The CDR3 DNA reads as TGTGCCAGCAGCTTAGTTTCAGGGGGCAGTGAAAAACTGTTTTTT. It is translated as CASSLVSGGSEKLFF.

The rearrangement links TRBV24-1 to TRBJ2-7, with D possibly matching TRBD2 (5 bases). In germline, CDR1 is KGHDR, CDR2 SFDVKD. V gave up 9 bases and J gave up 3 bases, with 17 bases separating them. The CDR3 has 14 amino acids. In DNA, the CDR3 is TGTGCCACCCCCCTGAGGGAATGGTGCTACGAGCAGTACTTC. Translating gives CATPLREWCYEQYF.